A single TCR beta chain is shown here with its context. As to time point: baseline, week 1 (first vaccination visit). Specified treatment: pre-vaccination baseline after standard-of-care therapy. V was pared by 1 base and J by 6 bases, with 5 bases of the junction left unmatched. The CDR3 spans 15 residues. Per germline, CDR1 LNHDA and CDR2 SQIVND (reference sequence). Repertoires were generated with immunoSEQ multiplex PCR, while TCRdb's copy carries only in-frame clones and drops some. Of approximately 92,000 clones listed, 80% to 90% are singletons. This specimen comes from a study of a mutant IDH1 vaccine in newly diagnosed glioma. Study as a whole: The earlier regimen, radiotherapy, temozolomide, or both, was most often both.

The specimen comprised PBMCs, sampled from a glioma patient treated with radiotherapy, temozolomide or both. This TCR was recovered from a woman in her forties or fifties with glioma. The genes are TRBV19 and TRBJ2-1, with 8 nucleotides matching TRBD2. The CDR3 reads CASSIAGGLRNEQFF. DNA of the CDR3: TGTGCCAGTAGTATAGCGGGGGGGCTCCGCAATGAGCAGTTCTTC.